A selection of T cell receptor beta chains follows, all from one sample in a study of cytomegalovirus exposure and HLA in healthy donors. TCRdb's copy holds only in-frame clones and misses some; the assay was immunoSEQ multiplex PCR. This table holds over 100,000 clones, more than 65% found once. Sequenced sample: PBMCs. Receptor source: a woman aged 25-40 years in good health and CMV-seronegative. CDR3s include the opening cysteine and the closing phenylalanine or tryptophan. A D gene is named only where the DNA matches it firmly. Part of the rows lack a size; the others show once, few, many or a class for expanded clones.

J: TRBJ2-2
size: few
D: -
V: TRBV10-1
DNA: TGCGCCAGCAGTGAGTCCGCGGTGGGGGAGCTGTTTTTT
CDR3: CASSESAVGELFF

J: TRBJ1-2
size: few
D: TRBD1
V: TRBV6-6
DNA: TGTGCCAGCAGTACCCAGGGGGTGATCTACACCTTC
CDR3: CASSTQGVIYTF

J: TRBJ1-4
size: -
D: -
V: TRBV11-2
DNA: TGTGCCAGCAGCTTAAGGGGGGGGAAAGAAAAACTGTTTTTT
CDR3: CASSLRGGKEKLFF

J: TRBJ2-6
size: -
D: -
V: TRBV5-6
DNA: TGTGCCAGCAGCCCCCTCGGGGGGCTTGGGGCCAACGTCCTGACTTTC
CDR3: CASSPLGGLGANVLTF

J: TRBJ1-5
size: -
D: -
V: TRBV6-5
DNA: TGTGCCAGCGGTTCCCCGGGCCTGAGGGGGAATCAGCCCCAGCATTTT
CDR3: CASGSPGLRGNQPQHF

J: TRBJ1-2
size: -
D: TRBD1
V: TRBV7-8
DNA: TGTGCCAGCAGTCACAGGGGTGTGGGCTACACCTTC
CDR3: CASSHRGVGYTF

J: TRBJ1-4
size: -
D: TRBD1
V: TRBV4-3
DNA: TGCGCCAGCAGCCCTAAGACAGGGCCTAATGAAAAACTGTTTTTT
CDR3: CASSPKTGPNEKLFF

J: TRBJ1-3
size: -
D: -
V: TRBV4-3
DNA: TGCGCCAGCAGTCCTATGAGGGCAGCACCGGCAGGAAACACCATATATTTT
CDR3: CASSPMRAAPAGNTIYF

J: TRBJ1-5
size: once
D: -
V: TRBV10-1
DNA: TGCGCCAGCAGTGACCGTACCCCAGGGGGCAATCAGCCCCAGCATTTT
CDR3: CASSDRTPGGNQPQHF

J: TRBJ2-1
size: -
D: TRBD2
V: TRBV4-3
DNA: TGCGCCAGCAGCCAAGCAATGGCGGGGGTTGGAAATGAGCAGTTCTTC
CDR3: CASSQAMAGVGNEQFF

J: TRBJ2-7
size: -
D: TRBD1
V: TRBV19
DNA: TGTGCCAGTAAAAAGGACAGGGGAGGCTACGAGCAGTACTTC
CDR3: CASKKDRGGYEQYF

J: TRBJ2-7
size: -
D: -
V: TRBV30
DNA: TGTGCCTGGAGTGTACAGGTGGGCGGCGACTACGAGCAGTACTTC
CDR3: CAWSVQVGGDYEQYF

J: TRBJ2-1
size: -
D: TRBD2
V: TRBV5-1
DNA: TGCGCCAGCTCTAGGCGGGAGGGAGCTATGAAGGAGCAGTTCTTC
CDR3: CASSRREGAMKEQFF

J: TRBJ2-3
size: -
D: -
V: TRBV5-6
DNA: TGTGCCAGCAGCTCGTACAGGACAGATACGCAGTATTTT
CDR3: CASSSYRTDTQYF

J: TRBJ1-5
size: few
D: -
V: TRBV6-1
DNA: TGTGCCAGCAGCCTACTAAGGAGTCAGCCCCAGCATTTT
CDR3: CASSLLRSQPQHF

J: TRBJ1-1
size: -
D: TRBD1
V: TRBV19
DNA: TGTGCCAGTACGACAGGGGAGAAGGGTGGCACTGAAGCTTTCTTT
CDR3: CASTTGEKGGTEAFF